What follows is one TCR beta chain and its context. Its specificity is not known. Addition of UMIs with a 6-nucleotide sample barcode was achieved by template switching. TCRdb re-called the 5' RACE reads, yielding one record per CDR3 amino acid sequence without DNA. The sample has approximately 110,000 distinct CDR3 sequences; the top ten hold under 15%. This sample was included in a study of monozygotic twins with inflammatory bowel disease. Whole-study findings and limits: For IBD, no single strong associated signal or clonotype was supported. Immunosuppressive treatments differing between patients may have added repertoire variability.

Germline values: CDR1 SGHRS, CDR2 YFSETQ. The CDR3 spans 14 residues. Each donor had approximately 2.5 ml of blood drawn. The genes are TRBV5-1 and TRBJ2-5. Sequences were obtained from blood. The clonotype originates from a human donor with ulcerative colitis or Crohn's disease, or a healthy co-twin of an affected twin (not recorded which). The CDR3 is CASSLFLQQETQYF.